This entry lists 20 T cell receptor beta chains sequenced from one sample in a study of CD8+ T cells in alopecia areata. The authors extracted RNA and reverse transcribed it into cDNA as the sequencing template. Assay: immunoSEQ multiplex PCR; the TCRdb copy retains only in-frame clones and omits some. The sample shows around 140,000 clones, 87% of them seen only once. Sequenced material: CD8+ T cells sorted from blood, taken at week 0. All receptors come from a human donor with alopecia areata.

Turning to this clone: The junction departs from the called germline gene at one end, perhaps through a read error. The chain links TRBV30 to TRBJ1-1, with D perhaps TRBD1 (6 bases). CDR3 length equals 11 residues. Germline V CDR1 and CDR2: GTSNPN, SVGIG (reference sequence). The CDR3 here is CAGEQSKGQLF. The CDR3 nucleotides read TGTGCCGGAGAACAAAGCAAAGGACAGCTATTT.

The chain combines TRBV6-5 with TRBJ1-1, with a possible D match to TRBD1 (6 bases). CDR1 is MNHEY, CDR2 SVGAGI, per germline. V dropped 0 bases and J dropped 5 bases, with 13 bases sitting between them. This CDR3 is 15 amino acids long. The CDR3 sequence: CASSYSTGSATEAFF. The CDR3 nucleotides are TGTGCCAGCAGTTACTCGACAGGATCGGCGACTGAAGCTTTCTTT.

V is TRBV6-1 and J is TRBJ1-2; D perhaps matches TRBD1 (5 bases). With 5 bases removed from V and 4 bases from J, the gap between germline ends came to 11 bases. CDR1 is MNHNS and CDR2 is SASEGT in the germline V gene. This CDR3 is 13 amino acids long. The CDR3, as DNA: TGTGCCAGCAGTCCCTTTGACAGCTATGGCTACACCTTC. Translation: CASSPFDSYGYTF.

The rearrangement links TRBV9 to TRBJ2-5, with a possible D match to TRBD2 (6 bases). CDR3 size: 15 residues. From germline, CDR1 is SGDLS and CDR2 YYNGEE. With 4 bases removed from V and 2 bases from J, the gap between germline ends came to 15 bases. The CDR3 region is CASSLGVAGQETQYF. CDR3 in DNA: TGTGCCAGCAGCTTAGGAGTGGCGGGACAAGAGACCCAGTACTTC.

In regard to this clone: This sample also contains other DNA sequences that code for the same CDR3. This chain links TRBV4-1 with TRBJ2-7, with 9 nucleotides matching TRBD1. Unmatched junction bases numbered 0, after V lost 1 base and J lost 2 bases. In germline, CDR1 is MGHRA, CDR2 YSYEKL. The CDR3 consists of 14 residues. The CDR3 region is CASSQGQGAYEQYF. For the CDR3, the DNA is TGCGCCAGCAGCCAAGGACAGGGGGCCTACGAGCAGTACTTC.

The V and J genes are TRBV7-9 and TRBJ1-2; TRBD1 agrees at 11 bases. The CDR3 length is 13 residues. Per the germline V gene, CDR1 is SEHNR and CDR2 is FQNEAQ (reference sequence). The junction had 3 bases not matched to a gene; V was cut back by 5 bases and J by 7 bases. Here the CDR3 reads CASSVDRGPGYTF. CDR3 sequence (DNA): TGTGCCAGCAGCGTGGACAGGGGGCCTGGCTACACCTTC.

The rearrangement links TRBV11-2 to TRBJ2-5, with D possibly matching TRBD2 (5 bases). CDR3 size: 15 residues. From germline, CDR1 is SGHAT and CDR2 FQNNGV. Trimming stripped 4 bases from V and 5 bases from J, with 17 bases between. CDR3 DNA sequence: TGTGCCAGCAGCTCTTTCCCGGGAAGGGAGGAGACCCAGTACTTC. The encoded protein is CASSSFPGREETQYF.

The chain couples TRBV4-1 to TRBJ1-1; D uncertain. The CDR3 loop spans 14 amino acids. Between the trimmed V and J ends, which lost 1 base and 1 base, there was a span of 7 bases. Germline CDR1 is MGHRA and CDR2 is YSYEKL. Written as DNA, the CDR3 is TGCGCCAGCAGCCAAGGTCCTACGAACACTGAAGCTTTCTTT. Translating gives CASSQGPTNTEAFF.

As to this clone: Distinct nucleotide sequences in the sample also encode this CDR3. V and J are TRBV5-1 and TRBJ2-1; possibly TRBD1 for D (6 bases). Germline CDR1 and CDR2: SGHRS and YFSETQ. V was trimmed by 2 bases and J by 0 bases, leaving 9 bases between them. This CDR3 spans 15 amino acids. This CDR3 is CASSLGQSSYNEQFF. CDR3 coding DNA: TGCGCCAGCAGCTTAGGACAGAGCTCCTACAATGAGCAGTTCTTC.

The J gene is TRBJ1-1, the V gene TRBV29-1; tentative D call: TRBD1 (6 bases). Germline assignment: CDR1 SQVTM and CDR2 ANQGSEA. With 7 bases removed from V and 1 base from J, the gap between germline ends came to 10 bases. This CDR3 comprises 12 residues. Here the CDR3 DNA reads TGCAGCGGCCTCAGGGGGAACACTGAAGCTTTCTTT. It codes for CSGLRGNTEAFF.

This chain joins TRBV19 and TRBJ2-1, with 10 bases fitting TRBD2. This CDR3 is 16 amino acids long. The J segment lost 2 bases and the V segment lost 5 bases, leaving 6 bases of the junction unmatched. Germline V gene data show CDR1 as LNHDA and CDR2 as SQIVND (reference sequence). The CDR3 sequence: CASSSTSGRAYNEQFF. In nucleotides, the CDR3 is TGTGCCAGTAGTTCGACTAGCGGGCGGGCCTACAATGAGCAGTTCTTC. The variable domain in full, with the rest retrieved from reference TRBV19 and TRBJ2-1, is DGGITQSPKYLFRKEGQNVTLSCEQNLNHDAMYWYRQDPGQGLRLIYYSQIVNDFQKGDIAEGYSVSREKKESFPLTVTSAQKNPTAFYLCASSSTSGRAYNEQFFGPGTRLTVL.

For this clone: Other nucleotide sequences in the sample specify the same CDR3. The CDR3 bases are TGTGCCAGTAGTCCAGGCGCCTACGAGCAGTACTTC. It yields the protein CASSPGAYEQYF. This rearrangement joins TRBV19 to TRBJ2-7; D gene unclear. Trimming took 5 bases from V and 2 from J, leaving 7 bases between them. Per germline, CDR1 LNHDA and CDR2 SQIVND (reference sequence). The CDR3 is 12 amino acids. Using reference TRBV19 and TRBJ2-7 for the parts outside the CDR3, the full variable domain is DGGITQSPKYLFRKEGQNVTLSCEQNLNHDAMYWYRQDPGQGLRLIYYSQIVNDFQKGDIAEGYSVSREKKESFPLTVTSAQKNPTAFYLCASSPGAYEQYFGPGTRLTVT.

CDR3 sequence reads: CASRPRTGWGTEAFF. DNA for the CDR3: TGTGCCAGCAGACCTCGGACAGGGTGGGGGACTGAAGCTTTCTTT. This rearrangement joins TRBV5-8 to TRBJ1-1, with 8 nucleotides matching TRBD1. CDR3 size: 15 residues. The ends lost 5 bases at V and 5 bases at J; junction bases unmatched: 11. The germline V gene encodes CDR1 SGHTS and CDR2 YDEGEE.

V usage is TRBV29-1 and J usage is TRBJ1-1, with D possibly being TRBD1 (5 bases). In germline, CDR1 is SQVTM, CDR2 ANQGSEA. The CDR3 consists of 13 residues. V gave up 4 bases and J gave up 2 bases, with 11 bases separating them. The CDR3, as DNA: TGCAGCGTTGTTCGGGGCTTCAACACTGAAGCTTTCTTT. It is translated as CSVVRGFNTEAFF.

The rearrangement uses TRBV30 and TRBJ2-7; D may correspond to TRBD1 or TRBD2 (5 bases each). This CDR3 comprises 15 residues. Germline CDR1 GTSNPN, CDR2 SVGIG (reference sequence). V lost 4 bases and J 2 bases, leaving 18 bases between the germline ends. CDR3 nucleotides: TGTGCCTGGACACGTGAGGGGCGGCGGACCTACGAGCAGTACTTC. Protein sequence: CAWTREGRRTYEQYF. Full variable domain (remainder filled in from reference TRBV30 and TRBJ2-7): SQTIHQWPATLVQPVGSPLSLECTVEGTSNPNLYWYRQAAGRGLQLLFYSVGIGQISSEVPQNLSASRPQDRQFILSSKKLLLSDSGFYLCAWTREGRRTYEQYFGPGTRLTVT.

This CDR3 reads CASSLGGMTYEQYF. The CDR3 nucleotides read TGTGCCAGCAGCTTAGGCGGAATGACCTACGAGCAGTACTTC. The chain recombines TRBV11-2 with TRBJ2-7; D gene ambiguous. Per the germline V gene, CDR1 is SGHAT and CDR2 is FQNNGV. CDR3 length: 14 amino acids. Trimming cost V 1 base and J 2 bases, with 9 bases left between them.

This rearrangement joins TRBV29-1 to TRBJ2-7; the D gene could be TRBD1 or TRBD2 (5 bases each). Germline-derived CDR1 and CDR2 are SQVTM and ANQGSEA. The CDR3 has 11 residues. Between the trimmed V and J ends, which lost 4 bases and 7 bases, there was a span of 11 bases. In DNA, the CDR3 is TGCAGCGTTGGTAGGGGCGGGGAGCAGTACTTC. It specifies CSVGRGGEQYF.

The rearrangement joins TRBV19 to TRBJ1-2, with D possibly matching TRBD1 (5 bases). Trimming took 6 bases from V and 3 from J, leaving 14 bases between them. Germline CDR1 LNHDA, CDR2 SQIVND (reference sequence). The CDR3 totals 14 residues. The CDR3 loop reads CASSPVEGYYGYTF. As DNA, the CDR3 is TGTGCCAGTAGCCCTGTGGAGGGGTACTATGGCTACACCTTC.

The rearrangement joins TRBV5-4 to TRBJ1-5; 7 bases map to TRBD1. The V gene's germline CDR1 is SGHNT and CDR2 YYREEE (reference sequence). With V trimmed by 5 bases and J by 3 bases, 5 bases remained unmatched. This CDR3 is built from 14 residues. CDR3 protein: CASSSDRANQPQHF. The DNA of the CDR3 is TGTGCCAGCAGTTCCGACAGGGCCAATCAGCCCCAGCATTTT. The complete variable domain, with remaining parts taken from reference TRBV5-4 and TRBJ1-5, reads ETGVTQSPTHLIKTRGQQVTLRCSSQSGHNTVSWYQQALGQGPQFIFQYYREEENGRGNFPPRFSGLQFPNYSSELNVNALELDDSALYLCASSSDRANQPQHFGDGTRLSIL.

V usage is TRBV4-2 and J usage is TRBJ2-3; 11 nucleotides agree with TRBD2. With 3 bases clipped from V and 0 bases from J, the junction kept 2 bases outside the gene matches. This CDR3 has 16 residues. Germline V lookup: CDR1 LGHNA, CDR2 YNFKEQ. The CDR3 region has the DNA TGTGCCAGCAGCCAGGGACTAGCGGCTAGCACAGATACGCAGTATTTT. Its protein product is CASSQGLAASTDTQYF.